This is a list of T cell receptor beta chains from one sample in a study of OX40 agonist ivuxolimab in advanced cancers. The table came from immunoSEQ multiplex PCR; TCRdb's copy has only in-frame clones and leaves some out. This sample has over 75,000 clones, with around nine tenths found just once. Sample: CD4+ or CD8+ T cells sorted from blood, taken in a trial of the OX40 agonist ivuxolimab. The receptors here all came from an adult with an advanced solid tumor such as melanoma, head and neck, liver or kidney cancer. Both conserved end residues are part of each CDR3. Each record gives: CDR3 DNA, CDR3 protein, D gene, CDR3 length, clone size, J gene, V gene. D genes are given only for firm matches. Only part of the rows carry a size: once, few, many, or a class if the clone is expanded.

TGTGCCAGCAGTGAATTGGTGGGGATCCAGGACACCATATATTTT | CASSELVGIQDTIYF | . | 15 | . | TRBJ1-3 | TRBV6-1
TGTGCCAGCAGTCCCCTCGGGGGGGACGAGAACACCTACGAGCAGTACTTC | CASSPLGGDENTYEQYF | TRBD2 | 17 | . | TRBJ2-7 | TRBV5-6
TGTGCCAGCAGTTCTCCAGGGGAGAGTTCACCCCTCCACTTT | CASSSPGESSPLHF | . | 14 | . | TRBJ1-6 | TRBV6-1
TGTGCCAGCAGGGGGGGGATCACTGAAGCTTTCTTT | CASRGGITEAFF | . | 12 | . | TRBJ1-1 | TRBV6-5
TGCGCCAGCAGCTTGGAGGGACAGGGCCGTGGCTACACCTTC | CASSLEGQGRGYTF | TRBD1 | 14 | . | TRBJ1-2 | TRBV5-1
TGCGCCAGCAGCAACGGACAGTCCGGGGACGATGAGCAGTTCTTC | CASSNGQSGDDEQFF | . | 15 | once | TRBJ2-1 | TRBV10-1
TGTGCCAGCAGCGTAAGCAGGTCTTCTAACTATGGCTACACCTTC | CASSVSRSSNYGYTF | . | 15 | . | TRBJ1-2 | TRBV9
TGTGCCAGCAGCTGGGGACTAGGAACAGTTTACGAGCAGTACTTC | CASSWGLGTVYEQYF | TRBD2 | 15 | . | TRBJ2-7 | TRBV5-4
TGTGCCAGCAGTTATGGGCAGGGAGGAAACACCATATATTTT | CASSYGQGGNTIYF | . | 14 | . | TRBJ1-3 | TRBV6-5
TGCGCCAGCAGCTTGGAACTAGCGGGAGGCTACGAGCAGTACTTC | CASSLELAGGYEQYF | TRBD2 | 15 | . | TRBJ2-7 | TRBV5-1
TGTGCCAGCAGCCCCCTGAAGATGGTGGGACAGGTCAGATGGGGCACTGAAGCTTTCTTT | CASSPLKMVGQVRWGTEAFF | TRBD1 | 20 | . | TRBJ1-1 | TRBV7-4
TGTGCCAGCAGCTTAGAACCGGGACAGGGGAACGAGCAGTACTTC | CASSLEPGQGNEQYF | TRBD1 | 15 | . | TRBJ2-7 | TRBV7-2
TGTGCCAGTAGTTCCCGGACAGGGGCCTATAGCAATCAGCCCCAGCATTTT | CASSSRTGAYSNQPQHF | TRBD1 | 17 | . | TRBJ1-5 | TRBV19
TGTGCCAGCAAGGAGGGCCCTATTTATAATTCACCCCTCCACTTT | CASKEGPIYNSPLHF | . | 15 | . | TRBJ1-6 | TRBV28
TGTGCCAGCAGTCTGGACAGGGGTACAGATACGCAGTATTTT | CASSLDRGTDTQYF | TRBD1 | 14 | . | TRBJ2-3 | TRBV6-4
TGTGCCAGCAGAGGGCAGACTAACTATGGCTACACCTTC | CASRGQTNYGYTF | . | 13 | . | TRBJ1-2 | TRBV28
TGCAGCGTTAGAACAGGGGGATCAGGATTTGGCTACACCTTC | CSVRTGGSGFGYTF | TRBD1 | 14 | few | TRBJ1-2 | TRBV29-1
TGTGCAAGTCGCCACGGACTTTACACCGGGGAGCTGTTTTTT | CASRHGLYTGELFF | . | 14 | . | TRBJ2-2 | TRBV12-2
TGTGCCAGCAGCTCCCTCGGCCAGCCCCAGCATTTT | CASSSLGQPQHF | . | 12 | . | TRBJ1-5 | TRBV11-2
TGCGCCAGCAAACAGGGGGCTAGCACAGATACGCAGTATTTT | CASKQGASTDTQYF | TRBD1 | 14 | . | TRBJ2-3 | TRBV5-1
TGTGCCAGCAGTGAAGTTAGGGCAGGGGCAGATACGCAGTATTTT | CASSEVRAGADTQYF | . | 15 | . | TRBJ2-3 | TRBV6-1
TGTGCCAGCAGCTTAATGGCGGGAGAGGGAGAGACCCAGTACTTC | CASSLMAGEGETQYF | TRBD2 | 15 | . | TRBJ2-5 | TRBV7-3
TGCGCCAGCAGCTTGGAAGGACAGCTGAACACTGAAGCTTTCTTT | CASSLEGQLNTEAFF | . | 15 | . | TRBJ1-1 | TRBV5-1
TGTGCCAGCAGTTTATTTCCTGGACTAGCGGGGGGGTTTGGCACCGGGGAGCTGTTTTTT | CASSLFPGLAGGFGTGELFF | TRBD2 | 20 | . | TRBJ2-2 | TRBV27
TGTGCCAGCAGCTTAGACGAATTTTGTATGGACAGTTCGTCACCCCTCCACTTT | CASSLDEFCMDSSSPLHF | . | 18 | . | TRBJ1-6 | TRBV11-3
TGCGCCAGCAGCCTCCGGGGGCCGGGACAGGGGGCTGTTAATGAAAAACTGTTTTTT | CASSLRGPGQGAVNEKLFF | TRBD1 | 19 | . | TRBJ1-4 | TRBV4-1
TGTGCCAGCAGCCGTGGGGGACAGGGTTCCTACGAGCAGTACTTC | CASSRGGQGSYEQYF | TRBD1 | 15 | . | TRBJ2-7 | TRBV13
TGTGCCAGTAACGCGCGCGGGAGAAAACAAGAGACCCAGTACTTC | CASNARGRKQETQYF | TRBD2 | 15 | . | TRBJ2-5 | TRBV19
TGTGCCAGTTCCATATTTGGCAACACTGAAGCTTTCTTT | CASSIFGNTEAFF | . | 13 | . | TRBJ1-1 | TRBV19
TGTGCCAGCAGTTTGGCGAGTAGCACAGATACGCAGTATTTT | CASSLASSTDTQYF | . | 14 | . | TRBJ2-3 | TRBV6-6
TGTGCCAGCAGCCAACAGGGTTTTGAGCAGTTCTTC | CASSQQGFEQFF | . | 12 | . | TRBJ2-1 | TRBV7-3
TGCGCCAGCAGCTTGGCCGGGGGGGTTACAGATACGCAGTATTTT | CASSLAGGVTDTQYF | TRBD2 | 15 | . | TRBJ2-3 | TRBV5-1
TGTGCCAGCAGCTCGAGTGGGAATGAGCAGTTCTTC | CASSSSGNEQFF | . | 12 | few | TRBJ2-1 | TRBV5-4
TGTGCCAGCAGCTTAGGCGGGAGGGCAGATACGCAGTATTTT | CASSLGGRADTQYF | TRBD2 | 14 | . | TRBJ2-3 | TRBV7-6
TGTGCCAGCAGCTCGGGTGGTCGGGGTCCTTATGGCTACACCTTC | CASSSGGRGPYGYTF | . | 15 | . | TRBJ1-2 | TRBV7-8
TGTGCCAGCTCACCCGGGGGGAACGCGAACACCGGGGAGCTGTTTTTT | CASSPGGNANTGELFF | TRBD2 | 16 | once | TRBJ2-2 | TRBV18
TGCGCCAGCAGCTTGGGAGGGGGGGCCGGTGGTGGTGAGACCCAGTACTTC | CASSLGGGAGGGETQYF | . | 17 | few | TRBJ2-5 | TRBV5-1
TGTGCCAGCAGCCCCCACACAGATACGCAGTATTTT | CASSPHTDTQYF | . | 12 | . | TRBJ2-3 | TRBV9
TGTGCCAGCAGCAAGACAGGGGCCGGGCAGCCCCAGCATTTT | CASSKTGAGQPQHF | TRBD1 | 14 | . | TRBJ1-5 | TRBV7-6
TGTGCCAGCAGCCGAACGGGGGAGGAAAAACTGTTTTTT | CASSRTGEEKLFF | . | 13 | . | TRBJ1-4 | TRBV6-6
TGTGCCAGCAACGTGGACAGAATCACAGATACGCAGTATTTT | CASNVDRITDTQYF | . | 14 | . | TRBJ2-3 | TRBV2
TGTGCCAGCAGCTTAGAGTCACCGCTTTCCTATGGCTACACCTTC | CASSLESPLSYGYTF | . | 15 | . | TRBJ1-2 | TRBV7-9
TGTGCCAGCAGCACCGGACACTTCCTTATCTATGGCTACACCTTC | CASSTGHFLIYGYTF | . | 15 | . | TRBJ1-2 | TRBV28
TGTGCCAGCAGCCTGGGACAGGGGGCAGGTGGCTACACCTTC | CASSLGQGAGGYTF | TRBD1 | 14 | . | TRBJ1-2 | TRBV28
TGTGCCATCAGTGAGCCATTGGGTACTAGCGGGAATCCCTACGAGCAGTACTTC | CAISEPLGTSGNPYEQYF | TRBD2 | 18 | . | TRBJ2-7 | TRBV10-3
TGCGCCAGCAGCTTAACACAGGGTCACACTGAAGCTTTCTTT | CASSLTQGHTEAFF | . | 14 | . | TRBJ1-1 | TRBV5-1
TGCGCCAGCGGTGAAGTACGGGGGGAGCTGTTTTTT | CASGEVRGELFF | . | 12 | . | TRBJ2-2 | TRBV5-1
TGTGCCTGGATGTCCCCCCGGCCGGGGTCGAACACTGAAGCTTTCTTT | CAWMSPRPGSNTEAFF | . | 16 | . | TRBJ1-1 | TRBV30
TGTGCCAGCAGTGAGAATCAGGGGGGGAGTTTCTACAATGAGCAGTTCTTC | CASSENQGGSFYNEQFF | . | 17 | . | TRBJ2-1 | TRBV6-1
TGTGCCAGCAGAGCCGGGCCCCAGGCCGGGGAGCTGTTTTTT | CASRAGPQAGELFF | . | 14 | . | TRBJ2-2 | TRBV2
TGCAGCGTTGACCAGGGGGGGGCCTACCAAGAGACCCAGTACTTC | CSVDQGGAYQETQYF | . | 15 | once | TRBJ2-5 | TRBV29-1
TGTGCCAGCAGTGGGACAGGGGGCCTTCAGCCCCAGCATTTT | CASSGTGGLQPQHF | TRBD1 | 14 | . | TRBJ1-5 | TRBV6-1
TGCGCCAGCAGCTTGGCCGGGAGAGGGTTCACTGAAGCTTTCTTT | CASSLAGRGFTEAFF | . | 15 | . | TRBJ1-1 | TRBV5-1
TGCGCCAGCAGCGGGGGGGACATATCCTACGAGCAGTACTTC | CASSGGDISYEQYF | . | 14 | few | TRBJ2-7 | TRBV5-1
TGTGCCAGCAGCAAAGAGGCTAGCGGGAGCCTCGAGCAGTACTTC | CASSKEASGSLEQYF | . | 15 | . | TRBJ2-7 | TRBV21-1
TGTGCCAGCAGCTTAGCTACTAGCGGGAGATCCTACGAGCAGTACTTC | CASSLATSGRSYEQYF | TRBD2 | 16 | . | TRBJ2-7 | TRBV7-6
TGTGCCAGCAGCTTAGTACCGTCACAGGGCGGTCAGCCCCAGCATTTT | CASSLVPSQGGQPQHF | . | 16 | . | TRBJ1-5 | TRBV7-8
TGTGCCAGTAGTATAGGGGACGCTCTCTCCTACAATGAGCAGTTCTTC | CASSIGDALSYNEQFF | . | 16 | . | TRBJ2-1 | TRBV19
TGTGCCATCGGAGACGCCGGGGAGCTGTTTTTT | CAIGDAGELFF | . | 11 | . | TRBJ2-2 | TRBV10-3